This T cell receptor (beta chain) was obtained from a study of shared clonotypes between healthy human individuals. Study results and caveats: Limited genetic and exposure-history diversity came from having few donors.

Assay runs were performed at deep level. Tens of thousands of T cell genomes, or approximately 280 ng DNA, went into unsorted PBMC replicate PCRs. Sequenced by immunoSEQ multiplex PCR; TCRdb stores in-frame clones only, minus some. In the table there are hundreds of thousands of clones, 70% to 80% of which are singletons. Healthy HIV-negative adults with no recent acute infections or vaccinations were recruited as donors. Worth noting for this clone: What it recognizes is unknown.

The CDR3 spans 14 residues. V dropped 3 bases and J dropped 5 bases, with 14 bases sitting between them. Germline V lookup: CDR1 KGHSH, CDR2 LQKENI. The origin of this receptor is a middle-aged woman in good health. Some clones in this sample may be carry-over from other donors' samples. The chain carries TRBV18 and TRBJ2-7; D may correspond to TRBD1 or TRBD2 (5 bases each). Sequencing input: PBMCs. Here the CDR3 DNA reads TGTGCCAGCTCACCGGGACGGACCCTAGACGAGCAGTACTTC. Translating it yields CASSPGRTLDEQYF.